The T cell receptor beta chain under discussion was sequenced for a study of cytomegalovirus exposure and HLA in healthy donors. Study overall: Under 90% of 398 genotyped donors fell in the Caucasian-associated ancestry cluster.

Primers for the PCR totalled 60 Vbeta and 13 Jbeta. Assay: immunoSEQ multiplex PCR; the TCRdb copy retains only in-frame clones and omits some. This table holds 150,000 to 200,000 clones, 79% found once. Comment on this clone: Its specificity is not known.

The CDR3 length is 15 residues. Trimming removed 2 bases from V and 5 bases from J; junction bases left unmatched: 5. The germline V gene has CDR1 SGHVS and CDR2 FQNEAQ. Notes on the study in general: Being indistinguishable, some V segments were excluded, TRBV6-2 and TRBV6-3 among them. In a later analysis, TCR beta V- and J-gene trimming showed a link to a missense DCLRE1C variant.

The sequence came from a woman aged 25 to 39 in good health and CMV-seropositive. The J gene is TRBJ2-3, the V gene TRBV7-8, with 9 bases identical to TRBD2. The sequenced material came from PBMCs. CDR3 bases: TGTGCCAGCAGCTTACTGGCGGGGGGGGGAGATACGCAGTATTTT. As protein: CASSLLAGGGDTQYF.